This T cell receptor beta chain was identified during a study of CD8+ T cells in alopecia areata. Study-level points and caveats: The study also sequences resident alphabeta T cells of normal skin in scalp samples.

The table lists this clone with a few counts. Its antigen is not known. Trimming took off 3 bases at V and 5 bases at J, with 6 bases between the two ends. Germline loops: CDR1 SQVTM, CDR2 ANQGSEA. This CDR3 has 11 amino acids. Treatment specified: oral pan-JAK inhibitor, 5-10 mg twice daily. Sequencing used cDNA as its template, made by extracting RNA and reverse transcribing it. TCRdb keeps only in-frame clones here, not all; method: immunoSEQ multiplex PCR. The data show approximately 210,000 clones, roughly three fifths seen once. This TCR was sampled from a human donor with alopecia areata. The sequencing used CD4+ T cells sorted from blood, collected at week 49, from a patient treated with tofacitinib. V is TRBV29-1 and J is TRBJ2-3; D unclear. CDR3 sequence (DNA): TGCAGCGTTGACTTTGGAGATACGCAGTATTTT. This codes for CSVDFGDTQYF.